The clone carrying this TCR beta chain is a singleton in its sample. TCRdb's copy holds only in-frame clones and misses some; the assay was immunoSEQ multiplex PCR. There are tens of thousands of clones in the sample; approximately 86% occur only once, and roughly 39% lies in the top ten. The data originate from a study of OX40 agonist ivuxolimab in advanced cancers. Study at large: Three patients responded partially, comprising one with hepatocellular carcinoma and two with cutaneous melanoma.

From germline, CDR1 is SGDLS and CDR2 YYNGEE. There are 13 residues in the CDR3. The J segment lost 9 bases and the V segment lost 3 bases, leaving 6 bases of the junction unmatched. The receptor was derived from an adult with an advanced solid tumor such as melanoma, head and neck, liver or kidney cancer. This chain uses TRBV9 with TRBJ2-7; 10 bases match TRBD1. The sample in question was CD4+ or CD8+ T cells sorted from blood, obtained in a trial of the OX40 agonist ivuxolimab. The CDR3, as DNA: TGTGCCAGCAGCGGCCGACAGGGGGCGGGGCAGTACTTC. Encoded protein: CASSGRQGAGQYF.